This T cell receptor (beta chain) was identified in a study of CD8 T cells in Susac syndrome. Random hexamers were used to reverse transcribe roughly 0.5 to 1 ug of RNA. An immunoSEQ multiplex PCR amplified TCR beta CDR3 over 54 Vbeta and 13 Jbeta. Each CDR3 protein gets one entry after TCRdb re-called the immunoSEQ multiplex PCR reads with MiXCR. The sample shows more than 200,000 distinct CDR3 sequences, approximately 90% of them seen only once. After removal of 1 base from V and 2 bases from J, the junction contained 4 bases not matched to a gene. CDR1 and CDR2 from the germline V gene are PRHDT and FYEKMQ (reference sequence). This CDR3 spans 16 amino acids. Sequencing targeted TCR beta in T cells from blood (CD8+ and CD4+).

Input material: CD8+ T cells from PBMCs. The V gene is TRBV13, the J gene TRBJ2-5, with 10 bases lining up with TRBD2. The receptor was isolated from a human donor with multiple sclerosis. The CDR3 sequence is CASSLVAGGYQETQYF. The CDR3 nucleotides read TGTGCCAGCAGCTTAGTAGCGGGGGGTTATCAAGAGACCCAGTACTTC. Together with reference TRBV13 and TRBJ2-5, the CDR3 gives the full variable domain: AAGVIQSPRHLIKEKRETATLKCYPIPRHDTVYWYQQGPGQDPQFLISFYEKMQSDKGSIPDRFSAQQFSDYHSELNMSSLELGDSALYFCASSLVAGGYQETQYFGPGTRLLVL.